This T cell receptor (beta chain) was identified during a study of control samples from healthy donors and cancer patients. TCRdb's copy holds only in-frame clones and misses some; the assay was immunoSEQ multiplex PCR. Here the sample spans roughly 170,000 clones, about nine tenths being singletons. This CDR3 contains 13 residues. The V end was cut by 7 bases, the J end by 7 bases, with 14 bases between. Germline values: CDR1 LNHDA, CDR2 SQIVND (reference sequence). V and J are TRBV19 and TRBJ2-1; the D call may be TRBD1 or TRBD2 (5 bases each). The sample taken for sequencing was blood. The clonotype originates from a woman in her 40s in good health. CDR3: CASTPRGVNEQFF. The CDR3 coding sequence is TGTGCCAGTACTCCCAGAGGGGTAAATGAGCAGTTCTTC.